This TCR beta chain was captured in a study of cytomegalovirus exposure and HLA in healthy donors. A note on this clone: The antigen is not known.

The CDR3 is 13 amino acids. Per the germline V gene, CDR1 is SGDLS and CDR2 is YYNGEE. V shed 6 bases and J shed 0 bases, with 9 bases lying between them. Notes on the study in general: Most TCR sequences were rare, but some public TCRs occurred in many donors. An analysis done earlier found most TCR beta V segments productive about 90% or about 30% of the time. Listed as cytomegalovirus-associated were 150 or so TCR beta chains.

Amplification used 60 Vbeta primers and 13 Jbeta primers. Assay used: immunoSEQ multiplex PCR; TCRdb lists only in-frame clones, some missing. The sample has about 200,000 clones; the top ten hold about 1%. The donors, nominally healthy at sampling, likely had unrecorded immune exposures. Sequences were obtained from PBMCs. The V call is TRBV9, the J call TRBJ1-2; D is uncertain. The sequence derives from a girl aged 2-10 years in good health and CMV-seropositive. CDR3 sequence reads: CASTRTANYGYTF. The CDR3 DNA reads TGTGCCAGCACCAGGACTGCTAACTATGGCTACACCTTC.